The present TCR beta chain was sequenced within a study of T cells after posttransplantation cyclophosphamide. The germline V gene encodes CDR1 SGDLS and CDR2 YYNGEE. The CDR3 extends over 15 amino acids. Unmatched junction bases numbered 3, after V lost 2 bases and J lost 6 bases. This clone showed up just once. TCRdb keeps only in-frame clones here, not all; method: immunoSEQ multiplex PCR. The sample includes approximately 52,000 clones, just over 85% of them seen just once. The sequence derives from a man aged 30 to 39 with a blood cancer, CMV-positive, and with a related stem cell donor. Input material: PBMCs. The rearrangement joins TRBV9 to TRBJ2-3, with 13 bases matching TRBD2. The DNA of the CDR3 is TGTGCCAGCAGCGTGGGACTAGCGGGAACCGATACGCAGTATTTT. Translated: CASSVGLAGTDTQYF.